This T cell receptor beta chain appears in the sequencing data of a study of shared clonotypes between healthy human individuals. The germline V gene encodes CDR1 MNHNS and CDR2 SASEGT. The CDR3 length is 14 residues. With 1 base removed from V and 0 bases from J, the gap between germline ends came to 7 bases. Only in-frame clones appear in the TCRdb table, and some are missing; sequencing was by immunoSEQ multiplex PCR. The table has about 2 million clones, roughly 94% seen once; the top ten hold more than 0.95%. Naive CD8 cells lacked CD45RO, underwent positive selection for CCR7 and left out terminally differentiated effector memory CD45RA+ cells.

The clonotype was recovered from a man between 18 and 29 years old in good health. Sequenced: naive CD8+ T cells sorted from blood. The chain joins TRBV6-1 to TRBJ2-7, with a tentative D call TRBD1 (5 bases). The CDR3 is CASSEGQFSYEQYF. Written as DNA, the CDR3 is TGTGCCAGCAGTGAAGGACAGTTCTCCTACGAGCAGTACTTC.